The 21 T cell receptor beta chains listed next were all sequenced from one sample in a study of blood T cell repertoires in COVID-19. Generated by immunoSEQ multiplex PCR, the TCRdb table keeps only in-frame clones and is missing some. Of about 240,000 clones in the sample, roughly 85% were seen once. The sample consisted of PBMCs or T cells enriched from blood (not recorded which). These receptors were obtained from a woman in her 40s who had been exposed to COVID-19.

The J gene is TRBJ1-1, the V gene TRBV9, with D hard to call. Germline assignment: CDR1 SGDLS and CDR2 YYNGEE. Trimming removed 3 bases from V and 0 bases from J, with 15 bases in between. The CDR3 consists of 16 residues. Here the CDR3 DNA reads TGTGCCAGCAGCGATGAGAGGGCATGGGTGAACACTGAAGCTTTCTTT. The encoded protein is CASSDERAWVNTEAFF.

The J gene is TRBJ1-1, the V gene TRBV11-1, with unresolved D. V shed 4 bases and J shed 11 bases, with 23 bases lying between them. The CDR3 totals 15 residues. CDR1 is SGHAT and CDR2 is FQDESV in the germline V gene (reference sequence). The CDR3 DNA sequence: TGTGCCAGCAGCTCATCGGCCGGGAGCCTCCCAGTGGCTTTCTTT. Translated, it gives CASSSSAGSLPVAFF.

The chain uses TRBV19 and TRBJ1-6; D is undetermined. The germline CDR1 and CDR2 sequences are LNHDA and SQIVND (reference sequence). This CDR3 contains 12 residues. The ends were cut back, 3 bases at V and 7 bases at J, with 4 bases in the middle. For the CDR3, the DNA is TGTGCCAGTAGTATCGGGAATTCACCCCTCCACTTT. Residues: CASSIGNSPLHF.

As to this clone: The same CDR3 can be traced to other DNA sequences in this sample. CDR3: CASSLEGNSPLHF. Written as DNA, the CDR3 is TGTGCCAGCAGCTTAGAGGGGAATTCACCCCTCCACTTT. The V call is TRBV7-9, the J call TRBJ1-6, with D possibly matching TRBD1 (5 bases). V gave up 1 base and J gave up 7 bases, with 5 bases separating them. From germline, CDR1 is SEHNR and CDR2 FQNEAQ (reference sequence). CDR3 length: 13 amino acids.

The rearrangement links TRBV6-1 to TRBJ2-3; D ambiguous. This CDR3 is built from 14 residues. Trimming left V 3 bases short and J 2 bases short, with 9 bases between. The germline gives CDR1 MNHNS, CDR2 SASEGT. CDR3 DNA: TGTGCCAGCAGTGATCTAGGCCCCACAGATACGCAGTATTTT. Its protein is CASSDLGPTDTQYF.

The chain employs TRBV5-4 and TRBJ2-3; D is perhaps TRBD2 (6 bases). Germline lookup yields CDR1 SGHNT and CDR2 YYREEE (reference sequence). The V and J ends lost 0 bases and 1 base respectively, with 12 bases between them. The CDR3 runs 16 residues. CDR3 region: CASSLVTSWRTDTQYF. CDR3 DNA: TGTGCCAGCAGCTTGGTAACTAGCTGGCGCACAGATACGCAGTATTTT.

The J gene is TRBJ2-7, the V gene TRBV28; D unclear. CDR1 is MDHEN, CDR2 SYDVKM, per germline. This CDR3 comprises 13 residues. V was clipped by 6 bases and J by 3 bases, with 12 bases between them. CDR3 in amino acids: CASSPTGRYEQYF. The DNA of the CDR3 is TGTGCCAGCAGCCCCACGGGTCGCTACGAGCAGTACTTC. Full variable domain (remainder filled in from reference TRBV28 and TRBJ2-7): DVKVTQSSRYLVKRTGEKVFLECVQDMDHENMFWYRQDPGLGLRLIYFSYDVKMKEKGDIPEGYSVSREKKERFSLILESASTNQTSMYLCASSPTGRYEQYFGPGTRLTVT.

This clone was detected ten times or more. This chain connects TRBV7-9 to TRBJ2-1; maybe TRBD1 (6 bases). The germline V gene has CDR1 SEHNR and CDR2 FQNEAQ (reference sequence). V dropped 7 bases and J dropped 4 bases, with 17 bases sitting between them. This CDR3 is 15 amino acids long. The DNA for the CDR3 is TGTGCCAGCACGTCCCCCGGGACATCTTACAATGAGCAGTTCTTC. This translates into CASTSPGTSYNEQFF. Full variable domain (rest looked up from reference TRBV7-9 and TRBJ2-1): DTGVSQNPRHKITKRGQNVTFRCDPISEHNRLYWYRQTLGQGPEFLTYFQNEAQLEKSRLLSDRFSAERPKGSFSTLEIQRTEQGDSAMYLCASTSPGTSYNEQFFGPGTRLTVL.

The chain has TRBV2 and TRBJ1-2; no firm D call. CDR3 size: 14 residues. Trimming cost V 6 bases and J 8 bases, with 19 bases left between them. The germline CDR1 and CDR2 sequences are SNHLY and FYNNEI. The CDR3 reads CASSSGFTGLGYTF. The DNA of the CDR3 is TGTGCCAGCAGCTCGGGATTTACGGGTTTGGGCTACACCTTC.

The genes are TRBV19 and TRBJ2-7, with D perhaps matching TRBD2 (5 bases). The V end was cut by 4 bases, the J end by 6 bases, with 13 bases between. CDR1 is LNHDA and CDR2 is SQIVND in the germline V gene (reference sequence). The CDR3 is 13 amino acids. The CDR3, as DNA: TGTGCCAGTAGTACAGTACTAGGAGGCGAGCAGTACTTC. Amino acid sequence: CASSTVLGGEQYF.

The chain combines TRBV10-3 with TRBJ2-3, with 9 bases identical to TRBD1. This CDR3 spans 16 amino acids. After removal of 6 bases from V and 2 bases from J, the junction contained 9 bases not matched to a gene. Looked up from germline, CDR1 is ENHRY and CDR2 is SYGVKD. The CDR3 loop is CAIRGGTGSDTDTQYF. CDR3 DNA sequence: TGTGCCATCAGGGGGGGGACAGGGAGTGACACAGATACGCAGTATTTT.

The rearrangement links TRBV12-5 to TRBJ2-7; tentatively, D is TRBD1 (6 bases). The CDR3 is 16 amino acids. Germline CDR1 and CDR2: LGHNT and FRNRAP. The V end lost 2 bases, the J end lost 7 bases, and 21 bases lay between the germline ends. CDR3 sequence: CASGLSPGTLPREQYF. CDR3 DNA: TGTGCTAGTGGTTTGTCCCCAGGGACACTCCCCCGGGAGCAGTACTTC.

The rearrangement uses TRBV13 and TRBJ2-5, with TRBD2 matching 12 bases. This CDR3 is built from 14 residues. Trimming cost V 6 bases and J 4 bases; bases outside gene matches: 3. Germline values: CDR1 PRHDT, CDR2 FYEKMQ (reference sequence). DNA of the CDR3: TGTGCCAGCAGAATACTAGCGGGGGGAGAGACCCAGTACTTC. Its protein is CASRILAGGETQYF.

The rearrangement uses TRBV12-3 or TRBV12-4 and TRBJ2-1; D is possibly TRBD2 (6 bases). Trimming cost V 5 bases and J 9 bases, with 14 bases left between them. The CDR3 covers 13 residues. The CDR3 sequence: CASSPLAGGEQFF. CDR3 nucleotides: TGTGCCAGCAGTCCCTTAGCCGGGGGTGAGCAGTTCTTC.

The J gene is TRBJ2-1, the V gene TRBV6-5, with TRBD2 as a possible D gene (5 bases). Per germline, CDR1 MNHEY and CDR2 SVGAGI. Trimming cost V 2 bases and J 5 bases, with 16 bases left between them. This CDR3 comprises 16 residues. The CDR3 sequence is CASSYGAQLDNNEQFF. CDR3 nucleotides: TGTGCCAGCAGTTACGGAGCTCAACTAGATAACAATGAGCAGTTCTTC.

For the CDR3, the DNA is TGTGCCAGCAGACCTAGCGGGGGGGCTGAGGAGACCCAGTACTTC. As protein: CASRPSGGAEETQYF. This chain joins TRBV3-1 (or the pseudogene TRBV3-2) and TRBJ2-5; 12 bases are shared with TRBD2. V lost 6 bases, J lost 5 bases, and 7 bases stayed unmatched. Looked up from germline, CDR1 is LGHDT and CDR2 is YNNKEL (reference sequence). The CDR3 contains 15 residues.

This clone was seen repeatedly, ten times or more. For the CDR3, the DNA is TGTGCCAGCTCACCCTCCGGGACTGCCGATCAGCCCCAGCATTTT. Translating it yields CASSPSGTADQPQHF. This sequence joins TRBV18 and TRBJ1-5, with a possible D match to TRBD1 (5 bases). This CDR3 is 15 amino acids long. Germline V gene data show CDR1 as KGHSH and CDR2 as LQKENI. Trimming cost V 3 bases and J 5 bases, with 14 bases left between them.

The count of this clone is one. The chain uses TRBV7-6 and TRBJ2-2; the D gene is possibly TRBD2 (6 bases). Germline CDR1 is SGHVS and CDR2 is FNYEAQ. V lost 1 base and J lost 6, with 15 bases in between. The CDR3 length is 16 residues. The CDR3 spells CASSLGRAGRSGELFF. For the CDR3, the DNA is TGTGCCAGCAGCTTAGGTCGGGCGGGGAGGTCCGGGGAGCTGTTTTTT.

The gene calls are TRBV6-1 and TRBJ1-1; no definite D call. The germline V and J ends were trimmed by 2 bases and 6 bases, with 13 bases remaining between them. This CDR3 has 14 residues. Germline V gene data show CDR1 as MNHNS and CDR2 as SASEGT. CDR3 coding DNA: TGTGCCAGCAGTGAACCCGGACTTGGGGCTGAAGCTTTCTTT. Protein: CASSEPGLGAEAFF.

V usage is TRBV5-4 and J usage is TRBJ2-5; 9 positions match TRBD2. V was pared by 4 bases and J by 3 bases, with 10 bases of the junction left unmatched. There are 16 residues in the CDR3. From germline, CDR1 is SGHNT and CDR2 YYREEE (reference sequence). This CDR3 reads CASSPGLAGIKETQYF. The CDR3 DNA sequence: TGTGCCAGCAGCCCTGGGCTAGCGGGGATTAAAGAGACCCAGTACTTC.

The table lists this clone with a few counts. The chain combines TRBV4-3 with TRBJ2-7; 7 bases match TRBD1. Trimming took 5 bases from V and 4 from J; bases not matched to a gene: 2. Germline V gene data show CDR1 as LGHNA and CDR2 as YSLEER. The CDR3 runs to 12 residues. The CDR3 reads CASSDRVYEQYF. The CDR3 DNA is TGCGCCAGCAGCGACAGGGTATACGAGCAGTACTTC.